The 10 T cell receptor beta chains given below trace back to one sample, sequenced in a study of technical replicates of blood from several donors. Profiled with immunoSEQ multiplex PCR; TCRdb holds only in-frame clones, not every one. The repertoire holds around 80,000 clones, with 94% as singletons. The sequenced sample was T cells isolated from PBMCs. The receptors derive from a human donor in good health.

This chain connects TRBV10-3 to TRBJ2-7; 7 nucleotides match TRBD1. Per the germline V gene, CDR1 is ENHRY and CDR2 is SYGVKD. The junction had 13 bases not matched to a gene; V was cut back by 10 bases and J by 4 bases. The CDR3 spans 14 residues. The CDR3 DNA reads TGTGCCACTACAGGACAGGCCGTAGGTTACGAGCAGTACTTC. Its translation: CATTGQAVGYEQYF.

The rearrangement uses TRBV5-1 and TRBJ1-5; maybe TRBD1 (5 bases). This CDR3 spans 13 amino acids. Germline CDR1 reads SGHRS; CDR2 reads YFSETQ. V was shortened by 2 bases and J by 4 bases, with 7 bases between the two germline ends. CDR3 DNA sequence: TGCGCCAGCAGCTTCGACAGTAATCAGCCCCAGCATTTT. Its translation: CASSFDSNQPQHF.

V and J are TRBV2 and TRBJ1-5; unclear D gene. V was pared by 3 bases and J by 5 bases, with 8 bases between. Germline V CDR1 and CDR2: SNHLY, FYNNEI. CDR3 length: 13 residues. The CDR3 region is CASSDGPDQPQHF. The CDR3 region has the DNA TGTGCCAGCAGTGACGGTCCGGATCAGCCCCAGCATTTT.

The gene calls are TRBV6-1 and TRBJ2-7; D gene uncertain. Germline values: CDR1 MNHNS, CDR2 SASEGT. Trimming took off 8 bases at V and 2 bases at J, with 4 bases between the two ends. This CDR3 spans 10 amino acids. CDR3 protein: CASGPYEQYF. DNA for the CDR3: TGTGCCAGCGGCCCCTACGAGCAGTACTTC.

This clone was counted a few times. The chain links TRBV9 to TRBJ2-3, with a tentative D call TRBD2 (5 bases). The CDR3 totals 15 residues. Looked up from germline, CDR1 is SGDLS and CDR2 is YYNGEE. Trimming removed 0 bases from V and 0 bases from J, with 8 bases in between. In DNA, the CDR3 is TGTGCCAGCAGCGTAGATGAGGGTAGCACAGATACGCAGTATTTT. As protein: CASSVDEGSTDTQYF.

J is TRBJ2-1 and V is TRBV19; D is undetermined. The V gene's germline CDR1 is LNHDA and CDR2 SQIVND (reference sequence). The CDR3 spans 13 residues. The germline V and J ends were trimmed by 6 bases and 4 bases, with 10 bases remaining between them. In nucleotides, the CDR3 is TGTGCCAGTAGCGGGTTCCGTTACAATGAGCAGTTCTTC. Its translation: CASSGFRYNEQFF.

The gene calls are TRBV27 and TRBJ2-7; 8 bases are a match to TRBD2. This CDR3 is 15 amino acids long. V was pared by 3 bases and J by 5 bases, with 9 bases of the junction left unmatched. Germline V gene lookup returns CDR1 MNHEY and CDR2 SMNVEV (reference sequence). The CDR3 DNA follows: TGTGCCAGCAGTTTGGTTCTAGCGGGCCTCGACGAGCAGTACTTC. Translating it yields CASSLVLAGLDEQYF.

This chain uses TRBV2 with TRBJ1-5; the match to TRBD1 covers 8 bases. The ends lost 6 bases at V and 6 bases at J; junction bases unmatched: 4. Germline lookup yields CDR1 SNHLY and CDR2 FYNNEI. The CDR3 is 13 residues long. CDR3 sequence reads: CASRDRAGQPQHF. In nucleotides, the CDR3 is TGTGCCAGCAGGGACAGGGCGGGTCAGCCCCAGCATTTT.

This chain connects TRBV19 to TRBJ2-7; a weak D match, TRBD2 (5 bases). Trimming pared 3 bases from V and 6 bases from J, leaving 6 bases between. This CDR3 contains 11 residues. Germline loops: CDR1 LNHDA, CDR2 SQIVND (reference sequence). The CDR3 DNA sequence: TGTGCCAGTAGTATCGGAGGCGAGCAGTACTTC. It encodes CASSIGGEQYF.

The chain has TRBV2 and TRBJ2-6; no reliable D call. Germline lookup yields CDR1 SNHLY and CDR2 FYNNEI. The CDR3 is 12 residues long. The V and J ends lost 11 bases and 0 bases respectively, with 5 bases between them. The CDR3 region is CAGDSGANVLTF. The CDR3 DNA sequence: TGTGCCGGAGACTCTGGGGCCAACGTCCTGACTTTC.